These T cell receptor beta chains were read from a single sample in a study of human T cells and chemical hapten exposure. MiXCR, applied by TCRdb to the RACE reads, yields one record per CDR3 protein. Of tens of thousands of distinct CDR3 sequences detected, about 6.8% appear once; the ten largest clones hold under 2%. Sequencing used whole blood, obtained in connection with sensitization to the hapten diphenylcyclopropenone (DPC). These receptors were collected from a woman aged 30 to 39 with alopecia areata. Some clones in this sample may be carry-over from other donors' samples. CDR3s include the opening cysteine and the closing phenylalanine or tryptophan. The order of the fields is V gene, clone size, D gene, J gene, CDR3 DNA, CDR3 protein. The D gene is left open where the match is weak. Only some rows state a clone size, as once, few, many or a class for expanded clones.

TRBV2	-	-	TRBJ2-3	TGTGCCAGCAGTTACAGGGAGCGAGTGACAGATACGCAGTATTTT	CASSYRERVTDTQYF
TRBV6-5	few	TRBD1	TRBJ2-7	TGTGCCAGCAGTTCGGGACAGGGGGCCGCCTACGAGCAGTACTTC	CASSSGQGAAYEQYF
TRBV20-1	many	-	TRBJ1-3	TGCAGTGCTGAGGGGTCCCCTGACTCTGGAAACACCATATATTTT	CSAEGSPDSGNTIYF
TRBV2	-	-	TRBJ1-5	TGTGCCAGCAGTGAGAACCAGGGAAGTCAGCCCCAGCATTTT	CASSENQGSQPQHF
TRBV12-3/TRBV12-4	many	-	TRBJ1-1	TGTGCCAGCAGTTTATCCCAGAACACTGAAGCTTTCTTT	CASSLSQNTEAFF
TRBV7-2	many	-	TRBJ1-1	TGTGCCAGCAGCCCTAGTTGGGTGAACACTGAAGCTTTCTTT	CASSPSWVNTEAFF
TRBV2	-	-	TRBJ1-1	TGTGCCAGCAGTGAGGAGGGGGAGAGCACTGAAGCTTTCTTT	CASSEEGESTEAFF
TRBV7-9	many	-	TRBJ2-6	TGTGCCAGCAGCTTTGGGACTGCTGGGGCCAACGTCCTGACTTTC	CASSFGTAGANVLTF
TRBV5-1	-	-	TRBJ1-1	TGCGCCAGCAGCTTGGGGTCCCCACAGGGCCACACTGAAGCTTTCTTT	CASSLGSPQGHTEAFF
TRBV11-2	few	TRBD2	TRBJ2-3	TGTGCCAGCAGCTTCTTAGCGGGGGGCTGGGGAGATACGCAGTATTTT	CASSFLAGGWGDTQYF
TRBV11-1	many	-	TRBJ2-1	TGTGCCAGCAGCTTACCTAGAGCAGGGCTAACCAATGAGCAGTTCTTC	CASSLPRAGLTNEQFF
TRBV2	-	-	TRBJ1-4	TGTGCCAGCAGTACGGGGCCTTCAACCGGGACAAGAAATGAAAAACTGTTTTTT	CASSTGPSTGTRNEKLFF
TRBV7-2	many	-	TRBJ2-5	TGTGCCAGCAGCTTATCAAGCTTCCAAGAGACCCAGTACTTC	CASSLSSFQETQYF
TRBV28	-	-	TRBJ2-3	TGTGCCAGCAGTTTAGTAGGGCCGGGCCAGGATACGCAGTATTTT	CASSLVGPGQDTQYF
TRBV10-3	many	-	TRBJ2-1	TGTGCCAGCCGGGACTCGAACAATGAGCAGTTCTTC	CASRDSNNEQFF
TRBV19	few	TRBD1	TRBJ1-5	TGTGCCAGTAGTATAAAGGGCCAGGGGGCAGGACAGCCCCAGCATTTT	CASSIKGQGAGQPQHF
TRBV7-2	-	-	TRBJ1-2	TGTGCCAGCAGCTTCCCGGACCCCTTTCGGGGCTACACCTTC	CASSFPDPFRGYTF
TRBV18	many	-	TRBJ1-1	TGTGCCAGCTCACTTGATGGGCAGAACACTGAAGCTTTCTTT	CASSLDGQNTEAFF
TRBV7-2	few	TRBD2	TRBJ2-1	TGTGCCAGCAGCTTAGCGCGAGGACTAGCGGGGGGGCCGCCCACTGAGCAGTTCTTC	CASSLARGLAGGPPTEQFF
TRBV5-1	-	-	TRBJ1-1	TGCGCCAGCAGCTTGGGTTGCCGTGGAGAAGCTTTCTTT	CASSLGCRGEAFF
TRBV20-1	many	-	TRBJ1-2	TGCAGTGCTTCTAAGGGGGAGGACTATGGCTACACCTTC	CSASKGEDYGYTF
TRBV12-3/TRBV12-4	many	-	TRBJ1-4	TGTGCCAGCACCAACCATGGGAAGTCTAATGAAAAACTGTTTTTT	CASTNHGKSNEKLFF
TRBV5-1	few	-	TRBJ2-3	TGCGCCAGCAGCCGTCAGACATCCGAATTGGATACGCAGTATTTT	CASSRQTSELDTQYF
TRBV21-1	few	-	TRBJ2-3	TGTGCCAGCAGCAAACTAATTAGGGCCCTCACAGATACGCAGTATTTT	CASSKLIRALTDTQYF
TRBV10-3	few	-	TRBJ1-2	TGTGCCATCAGTGAAGGGGCTGGGGGCTATGGCTACACCTTC	CAISEGAGGYGYTF